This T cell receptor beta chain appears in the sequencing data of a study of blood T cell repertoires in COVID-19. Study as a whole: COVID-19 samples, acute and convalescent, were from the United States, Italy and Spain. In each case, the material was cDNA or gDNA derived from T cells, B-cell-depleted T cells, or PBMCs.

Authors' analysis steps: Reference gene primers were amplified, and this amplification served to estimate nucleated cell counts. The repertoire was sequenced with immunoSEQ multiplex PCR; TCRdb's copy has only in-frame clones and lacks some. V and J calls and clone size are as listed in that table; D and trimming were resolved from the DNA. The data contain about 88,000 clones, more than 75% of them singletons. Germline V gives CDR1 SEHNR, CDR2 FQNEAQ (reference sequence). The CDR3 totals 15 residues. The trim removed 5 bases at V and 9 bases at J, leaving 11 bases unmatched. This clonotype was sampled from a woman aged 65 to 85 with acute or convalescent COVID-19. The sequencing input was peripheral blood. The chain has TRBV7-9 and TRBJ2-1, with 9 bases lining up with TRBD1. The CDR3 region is CASSGTGLIRIEQFF. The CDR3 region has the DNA TGTGCCAGCAGCGGGACAGGGTTAATTAGGATTGAGCAGTTCTTC.